This entry lists 11 T cell receptor beta chains sequenced from one sample in a study of cytomegalovirus exposure and HLA in healthy donors (dated by TCRdb to the late 2010s). The library came from the immunoSEQ multiplex PCR assay. The multiplex PCR relied on a mix of 60 forward primers for TCR Vbeta segments and 13 reverse primers for TCR Jbeta segments. TCRdb's version of the immuneACCESS table is confined to in-frame rearrangements and falls short of the full clone set. An unresolved V gene accounts for under half of the shortfall where checked; the remainder is of unknown origin. A total of about 93,000 clones appear in this sample, roughly 79% of them only once. About 0.5% of the sample is in the top ten clones. Sequencing was performed on PBMCs. Receptors were obtained from a young man in good health and CMV-seronegative.

The chain is built from TRBV27 and TRBJ1-6; a weak D match, TRBD1 (6 bases). V lost 2 bases and J lost 0, with 11 bases in between. The CDR3 covers 17 residues. Germline CDR1 reads MNHEY; CDR2 reads SMNVEV (reference sequence). The chain's CDR3 is CASSLVMDSSYNSPLHF. The CDR3 DNA follows: TGTGCCAGCAGTTTAGTTATGGACAGCTCCTATAATTCACCCCTCCACTTT.

The chain couples TRBV11-2 to TRBJ2-5; 8 positions agree with TRBD1. Trimming cost V 5 bases and J 5 bases; bases outside gene matches: 10. CDR3 length: 15 residues. Germline-derived CDR1 and CDR2 are SGHAT and FQNNGV. In DNA, the CDR3 is TGTGCCAGCAGCCCGGGGTCGGACAGGGCGGAGACCCAGTACTTC. This translates into CASSPGSDRAETQYF.

The V and J genes are TRBV19 and TRBJ1-5; 7 bases are a match to TRBD1. This CDR3 contains 14 residues. The junction had 5 bases not matched to a gene; V was cut back by 5 bases and J by 4 bases. CDR1 and CDR2 from the germline V gene are LNHDA and SQIVND (reference sequence). This CDR3 reads CASSWGQNNQPQHF. As DNA, the CDR3 is TGTGCCAGTAGTTGGGGACAGAATAATCAGCCCCAGCATTTT.

The J gene is TRBJ1-4, the V gene TRBV27; 8 bases align to TRBD1. The CDR3 runs to 14 residues. J was trimmed by 5 bases and V by 3 bases; bases with no gene match: 2. Germline V CDR1 and CDR2: MNHEY, SMNVEV (reference sequence). CDR3 protein: CASSLDRVNEKLFF. The CDR3 nucleotides are TGTGCCAGCAGTTTGGACAGGGTGAATGAAAAACTGTTTTTT.

The chain couples TRBV6-5 to TRBJ1-6; D perhaps matches TRBD1 (5 bases). The V and J ends lost 5 bases and 7 bases respectively, with 15 bases between them. Germline CDR1 is MNHEY and CDR2 is SVGAGI. The CDR3 runs to 15 residues. Here the CDR3 reads CASSRGTGENSPLHF. In nucleotides, the CDR3 is TGTGCCAGCAGTAGGGGAACAGGAGAAAATTCACCCCTCCACTTT.

The chain couples TRBV27 to TRBJ1-4; 7 bases fit TRBD1. The CDR3 runs 14 residues. The V and J ends lost 4 bases and 7 bases, in that order; junction bases with no gene match: 6. The germline CDR1 and CDR2 sequences are MNHEY and SMNVEV (reference sequence). The CDR3 loop is CASSSWDSLEKLFF. CDR3 DNA: TGTGCCAGCAGTTCATGGGACAGCCTTGAAAAACTGTTTTTT.

This chain uses TRBV6-1 with TRBJ1-1; D remains unclear. Germline-derived CDR1 and CDR2 are MNHNS and SASEGT. The CDR3 consists of 13 residues. V lost 11 bases to trimming and J lost 1 base, with 14 bases between them. The CDR3 sequence: CAALSNPNTEAFF. CDR3 bases: TGTGCCGCCCTATCAAACCCGAACACTGAAGCTTTCTTT.

This chain joins TRBV7-9 and TRBJ1-2; TRBD1 matches at 9 bases. CDR3 length: 17 amino acids. The V segment lost 4 bases and the J segment 4 bases; nucleotides outside the gene matches: 13. Looked up from germline, CDR1 is SEHNR and CDR2 is FQNEAQ (reference sequence). In DNA form, the CDR3 reads TGTGCCAGCAGCTCAACGGACAGGGGATTCCGTGGCTATGGCTACACCTTC. Residues: CASSSTDRGFRGYGYTF.

This chain links TRBV19 with TRBJ1-2; TRBD1 aligns across 7 bases. CDR1 and CDR2 (germline): LNHDA, SQIVND (reference sequence). The length of the CDR3 is 16 residues. V dropped 1 base and J dropped 3; count of bases not matched to a gene: 8. CDR3: CASSIGPGTEDYGYTF. As DNA, the CDR3 is TGTGCCAGTAGTATAGGTCCCGGGACAGAGGACTATGGCTACACCTTC.

The rearrangement uses TRBV29-1 and TRBJ2-1, with TRBD1 as a possible D gene (5 bases). V was pared by 5 bases and J by 4 bases, with 9 bases between. The CDR3 has 12 amino acids. Germline CDR1 reads SQVTM; CDR2 reads ANQGSEA. The DNA of the CDR3 is TGCAGCGTTATAGGGGAATACAATGAGCAGTTCTTC. This translates into CSVIGEYNEQFF.

The chain employs TRBV15 and TRBJ2-2, with a tentative D call TRBD2 (5 bases). The V end was cut by 5 bases, the J end by 1 base, with 17 bases between. Per germline, CDR1 LNHNV and CDR2 YYDKDF (reference sequence). The CDR3 sequence is 17 residues long. CDR3 sequence reads: CATSLGIRLGNTGELFF. The CDR3 coding sequence is TGTGCCACCAGCCTCGGGATCAGACTGGGGAACACCGGGGAGCTGTTTTTT. The full variable domain, its missing parts supplied by reference TRBV15 and TRBJ2-2, is DAMVIQNPRYQVTQFGKPVTLSCSQTLNHNVMYWYQQKSSQAPKLLFHYYDKDFNNEADTPDNFQSRRPNTSFCFLDIRSPGLGDTAMYLCATSLGIRLGNTGELFFGEGSRLTVL.